This T cell receptor (beta chain) comes out of a study of OX40 agonist ivuxolimab in advanced cancers. The CDR3 loop spans 17 amino acids. Trimming shortened V by 0 bases and J by 2 bases, and 17 bases separated the two germline ends. Germline V gene sequence: CDR1 SGHVS, CDR2 FQNEAQ. Profiling relied on immunoSEQ multiplex PCR, and the TCRdb table lists in-frame clones only, not all of them. The sample includes around 40,000 clones, around four fifths seen only once; the top ten take around 2.9%. It was autoimmune disease history or systemic immunosuppression that excluded patients. Note on this clone: Its antigen is undetermined.

Findings of the study overall: Averaged across samples, CD8+ T cells carried more expanded clones than CD4+ did.

The origin of this receptor is an adult with an advanced solid tumor such as melanoma, head and neck, liver or kidney cancer. The sample consisted of CD4+ or CD8+ T cells sorted from blood, taken in a trial of the OX40 agonist ivuxolimab. This chain joins TRBV7-8 and TRBJ2-7; D is perhaps TRBD2 (5 bases). The CDR3 region has the DNA TGTGCCAGCAGCTTAGCGAGGGCTCGCGGAGGCCCCTACGAGCAGTACTTC. Residues: CASSLARARGGPYEQYF. The entire variable domain, with the rest obtained from reference TRBV7-8 and TRBJ2-7, is as follows: GAGVSQSPRYKVAKRGQDVALRCDPISGHVSLFWYQQALGQGPEFLTYFQNEAQLDKSGLPSDRFFAERPEGSVSTLKIQRTQQEDSAVYLCASSLARARGGPYEQYFGPGTRLTVT.